The 2 T cell receptor beta chains reported below all come from one sample, sequenced in a study of shared clonotypes between healthy human individuals. This table comes from immunoSEQ multiplex PCR, and its TCRdb copy is limited to in-frame clones, with some not included. The sample records roughly 1.4 million clones, approximately 98.5% being singletons. The sample was naive CD4+ T cells sorted from blood. This sample's subset: CD45RA+ positively selected. These TCRs come from a man younger than 40 in good health.

This clone was recorded once. This sequence joins TRBV5-1 and TRBJ1-5, with D possibly TRBD1 on 6 matching bases. The CDR3 extends over 15 amino acids. V was cut by 1 base and J by 6 bases, with 14 bases left in between. Germline V gives CDR1 SGHRS, CDR2 YFSETQ. The CDR3 sequence: CASSLTTGFGQPQHF. CDR3 in DNA: TGCGCCAGCAGCTTGACTACAGGGTTCGGTCAGCCCCAGCATTTT.

The chain links TRBV11-3 to TRBJ1-5, with 9 bases that match TRBD1. The CDR3 totals 14 residues. The germline gives CDR1 SGHNT, CDR2 YENEEA. The V gene end was trimmed by 10 bases and the J gene end by 5 bases; junction bases not matched to a gene: 9. In DNA form, the CDR3 reads TGTGCCAAGAGGACAGGGGCGTGGGATCAGCCCCAGCATTTT. Amino acids: CAKRTGAWDQPQHF. Full variable domain (missing parts from reference TRBV11-3 and TRBJ1-5): EAGVVQSPRYKIIEKKQPVAFWCNPISGHNTLYWYLQNLGQGPELLIRYENEEAVDDSQLPKDRFSAERLKGVDSTLKIQPAELGDSAVYLCAKRTGAWDQPQHFGDGTRLSIL.